This paragraph reports one T cell receptor (beta chain). The sample contains more than one DNA sequence encoding this CDR3. The data are from a study of blood T cell repertoires in COVID-19. The repertoire was sequenced with immunoSEQ multiplex PCR; TCRdb's copy has only in-frame clones and lacks some. In the table there are some 69,000 clones, around 90% of which are singletons. The source of this sequence is a middle-aged man with COVID-19, enrolled during active disease. Sequenced sample: peripheral blood.

This chain's CDR3 is CASSFLYEQYF. In DNA form, the CDR3 reads TGTGCCAGCAGTTTCCTTTACGAGCAGTACTTC. J is TRBJ2-7 and V is TRBV12-3 or TRBV12-4; D gene uncertain. The CDR3 covers 11 residues. The V end was cut by 3 bases, the J end by 4 bases, with 4 bases between.